These T cell receptor beta chains were read from a single sample in a study of CD8+ T cells in alopecia areata. Assay used: immunoSEQ multiplex PCR; TCRdb lists only in-frame clones, some missing. The sample lists 170,000 or so clones, over 55% occurring once. The sequences come from CD4+ T cells sorted from blood, collected at week 0. The receptors here all came from a human donor with alopecia areata. Each CDR3 is given with its conserved first and last residue. A D gene is named only where the DNA matches it firmly. Clone size, where shown, is once, few, many, or a class for clones that have expanded.

V	D	size	J	CDR3	DNA
TRBV7-2	.	.	TRBJ1-2	CASSLAWQGNGYTF	TGTGCCAGCAGCTTAGCGTGGCAGGGGAATGGCTACACCTTC
TRBV30	.	.	TRBJ1-6	CACGYPGSPLHF	TGTGCCTGCGGATACCCGGGGTCACCCCTCCACTTT
TRBV10-3	.	few	TRBJ1-4	CAISDPNEKLFF	TGTGCCATCAGTGACCCTAATGAAAAACTGTTTTTT
TRBV9	.	once	TRBJ1-4	CASSVATGAANEKLFF	TGTGCCAGCAGCGTAGCTACGGGGGCCGCGAATGAAAAACTGTTTTTT
TRBV14	TRBD2	few	TRBJ2-3	CASSQRTSGGTDTQYF	TGTGCCAGCAGCCAACGGACTAGCGGGGGCACAGATACGCAGTATTTT
TRBV6-1	.	.	TRBJ1-2	CASSASTGRKSPNDYGYTF	TGTGCCAGCAGTGCCTCCACAGGGCGTAAGAGTCCCAACGACTATGGCTACACCTTC
TRBV2	.	.	TRBJ2-7	CASRTRGAYEQYF	TGTGCCAGCAGGACTAGAGGAGCCTACGAGCAGTACTTC
TRBV9	.	.	TRBJ1-5	CASSVGGNSNQPQHF	TGTGCCAGCAGCGTAGGAGGGAATAGCAATCAGCCCCAGCATTTT
TRBV7-2	.	few	TRBJ2-1	CASSSPRLARAGEQFF	TGTGCCAGCAGCTCCCCTCGGCTAGCTAGGGCGGGTGAGCAGTTCTTC
TRBV29-1	.	.	TRBJ1-1	CSVEKPPGNTEAFF	TGCAGCGTTGAAAAGCCCCCAGGGAACACTGAAGCTTTCTTT
TRBV2	TRBD1	.	TRBJ1-2	CASRGDRGTYGYTF	TGTGCCAGCAGGGGGGACAGGGGAACCTATGGCTACACCTTC
TRBV29-1	.	.	TRBJ2-7	CSAGFTAGEQYF	TGCAGCGCTGGATTTACGGCTGGGGAGCAGTACTTC
TRBV28	.	.	TRBJ1-1	CASRKLPNTEAFF	TGTGCCAGCCGCAAGCTACCGAACACTGAAGCTTTCTTT
TRBV30	.	.	TRBJ2-7	CAWSLEGPYEQYF	TGTGCCTGGAGTTTGGAGGGGCCCTACGAGCAGTACTTC
TRBV4-1	.	.	TRBJ2-5	CASSQDPNQETQYF	TGCGCCAGCAGCCAAGATCCAAACCAAGAGACCCAGTACTTC
TRBV6-5	.	.	TRBJ1-2	CASSYQNGGYGYTF	TGTGCCAGCAGTTACCAGAATGGGGGCTATGGCTACACCTTC
TRBV5-1	.	.	TRBJ2-3	CASGAKGANTDTQYF	TGCGCCAGCGGCGCTAAGGGAGCTAACACAGATACGCAGTATTTT
TRBV5-6	.	few	TRBJ1-1	CASSLVTRNTEAFF	TGTGCCAGCAGCTTGGTGACGCGGAACACTGAAGCTTTCTTT
TRBV5-1	TRBD2	.	TRBJ2-3	CASSATSGSTDTQYF	TGCGCCAGCAGCGCGACTAGCGGTTCCACAGATACGCAGTATTTT
TRBV4-3	.	.	TRBJ1-2	CASSQDDRQPYGYTF	TGCGCCAGCAGCCAAGATGATAGGCAGCCGTATGGCTACACCTTC
TRBV5-1	.	.	TRBJ1-6	CASSLGEQNSPLHF	TGCGCCAGCAGCTTGGGGGAACAGAATTCACCCCTCCACTTT
TRBV4-1	TRBD1	few	TRBJ2-3	CASSPGQGGFSDTQYF	TGCGCCAGCAGCCCAGGACAGGGGGGATTTTCAGATACGCAGTATTTT
TRBV29-1	.	few	TRBJ2-5	CSVPGQETQYF	TGCAGCGTCCCAGGGCAAGAGACCCAGTACTTC
TRBV28	.	.	TRBJ2-3	CASSLGVQDTQYF	TGTGCCAGCAGTTTAGGGGTTCAGGATACGCAGTATTTT
TRBV25-1	TRBD1	.	TRBJ1-6	CASSENRDRNSPLHF	TGTGCCAGCAGTGAAAACCGGGACAGAAATTCACCCCTCCACTTT
TRBV27	.	.	TRBJ1-5	CASSSRDSNQPQHF	TGTGCCAGCAGTTCACGGGACTCAAATCAGCCCCAGCATTTT
TRBV29-1	.	.	TRBJ2-6	CSVEGAGISGANVLTF	TGCAGCGTTGAAGGGGCGGGTATCTCTGGGGCCAACGTCCTGACTTTC
TRBV7-2	.	.	TRBJ2-1	CASSRHPSSYNEQFF	TGTGCCAGCAGCCGACATCCCAGCTCCTACAATGAGCAGTTCTTC
TRBV15	.	.	TRBJ1-2	CATSRDGRFYGYTF	TGTGCCACCAGCAGAGATGGCCGGTTCTATGGCTACACCTTC
TRBV10-3	TRBD2	medium-sized	TRBJ2-5	CAISALGTSEETQYF	TGTGCCATCAGTGCCCTCGGGACTAGCGAAGAGACCCAGTACTTC
TRBV6-1	TRBD1	few	TRBJ1-1	CASSYTRTGEAFF	TGTGCCAGCAGTTATACTCGGACAGGGGAAGCTTTCTTT
TRBV5-6	.	.	TRBJ2-7	CASSVKDSYEQYF	TGTGCCAGCAGCGTCAAGGACTCCTACGAGCAGTACTTC
TRBV29-1	.	.	TRBJ2-7	CSVGSRGGEIPREQYF	TGCAGCGTTGGGTCCCGTGGAGGGGAAATCCCCCGGGAGCAGTACTTC
TRBV5-6	TRBD2	.	TRBJ2-3	CASSLGLADSTDTQYF	TGTGCCAGCAGCTTAGGACTAGCGGACAGCACAGATACGCAGTATTTT
TRBV29-1	.	.	TRBJ2-3	CSVNTGSSTDTQYF	TGCAGCGTGAATACGGGGTCTAGCACAGATACGCAGTATTTT
TRBV11-3	.	.	TRBJ2-6	CASSSTASGANVLTF	TGTGCCAGCTCGTCGACGGCGTCCGGGGCCAACGTCCTGACTTTC
TRBV7-2	.	.	TRBJ1-2	CASSFTVYGYTF	TGTGCCAGCAGCTTTACGGTCTATGGCTACACCTTC
TRBV29-1	.	once	TRBJ1-2	CSVGENYGYTF	TGCAGCGTTGGGGAGAACTATGGCTACACCTTC
TRBV29-1	TRBD2	.	TRBJ2-1	CSVQRLAGLNEQFF	TGCAGCGTACAAAGACTAGCGGGGCTCAATGAGCAGTTCTTC
TRBV30	.	.	TRBJ2-1	CAWSFADIVKEQFF	TGTGCCTGGAGTTTTGCGGACATTGTGAAGGAGCAGTTCTTC
TRBV29-1	.	few	TRBJ1-1	CSVVPPNTEAFF	TGCAGCGTTGTTCCACCGAACACTGAAGCTTTCTTT
TRBV28	.	.	TRBJ1-6	CASSSAGGDPETQPLHF	TGTGCCAGCAGCTCTGCAGGCGGTGACCCAGAAACACAACCCCTCCACTTT
TRBV20-1	.	.	TRBJ2-5	CSALPIETQYF	TGCAGTGCCCTTCCGATAGAGACCCAGTACTTC
TRBV11-3	.	.	TRBJ2-2	CASSPASPGELFF	TGTGCCAGCAGCCCCGCTTCTCCCGGGGAGCTGTTTTTT
TRBV2	.	.	TRBJ2-7	CASSEQDGYEQYF	TGTGCCAGCAGTGAACAAGACGGCTACGAGCAGTACTTC
TRBV9	.	once	TRBJ2-1	CASSVAAASSYNEQFF	TGTGCCAGCAGCGTAGCGGCAGCTAGCTCCTACAATGAGCAGTTCTTC
TRBV4-2	.	few	TRBJ2-7	CASSLGGTAAYEQYF	TGTGCCAGCAGCCTCGGCGGGACAGCCGCCTACGAGCAGTACTTC
TRBV29-1	.	few	TRBJ2-1	CSVTDPVRDEQFF	TGCAGCGTTACTGATCCCGTTCGAGATGAGCAGTTCTTC
TRBV29-1	TRBD2	.	TRBJ2-1	CSVGRGGNNEQFF	TGCAGCGTTGGGCGGGGGGGCAACAATGAGCAGTTCTTC
TRBV5-1	.	.	TRBJ2-3	CASSLDQASTDTQYF	TGCGCCAGCAGCTTGGACCAGGCGAGCACAGATACGCAGTATTTT
TRBV29-1	.	.	TRBJ1-1	CRNDVNTEAFF	TGCAGAAACGACGTGAACACTGAAGCTTTCTTT
TRBV10-2	.	.	TRBJ2-3	CATGATDTQYF	TGCGCCACCGGGGCCACAGATACGCAGTATTTT
TRBV9	TRBD2	.	TRBJ2-5	CASSVDPRGVLETQYF	TGTGCCAGCAGCGTAGATCCGCGGGGGGTTTTAGAGACCCAGTACTTC
TRBV5-1	.	.	TRBJ2-6	CASSLGDSGANVLTF	TGCGCCAGCAGCTTGGGGGACTCTGGGGCCAACGTCCTGACTTTC
TRBV30	TRBD1	.	TRBJ1-1	CAWRYRGNTEAFF	TGTGCCTGGAGGTACAGGGGGAACACTGAAGCTTTCTTT